Listed here are 20 T cell receptor beta chains from one sample, sequenced in a study of metastatic and nonmetastatic thyroid tumors. Nobody among the patients had been given any treatment before thyroid surgery. Via MiXCR, TCRdb re-called the PCR reads. The repertoire holds roughly 59,000 clones, with 16% as singletons. The source material was blood. The receptors derive from a male donor with papillary thyroid cancer or a benign thyroid nodule (not recorded which). Some clones in this sample may be carry-over from other donors' samples.

This clone was recorded at least ten times. The chain has TRBV4-2 and TRBJ1-5; D gene ambiguous. The germline V gene encodes CDR1 LGHNA and CDR2 YNFKEQ. V lost 0 bases, J lost 6 bases, and 6 bases lay in between. The CDR3 runs to 13 residues. The CDR3 DNA is TGTGCCAGCAGCCAAGAAACTGGTCAGCCCCAGCATTTT. Its translation: CASSQETGQPQHF.

Note on this clone: At one end, the junction sequence differs from germline, possibly due to a read error. The V call is TRBV4-1, the J call TRBJ2-5; 8 bases fit TRBD1. CDR3 length: 14 amino acids. The germline CDR1 and CDR2 sequences are MGHRA and YSYEKL. CDR3 region: CASSKGTGSETQYF. In nucleotides, the CDR3 is TGCGCCAGCAGCAAAGGGACAGGATCAGAGACACAGTACTTC.

This clone was observed at least ten times. The chain has TRBV4-1 and TRBJ1-4; 9 bases align to TRBD1. Unmatched junction bases numbered 5, after V lost 2 bases and J lost 7 bases. Germline CDR1 is MGHRA and CDR2 is YSYEKL. CDR3 length: 15 amino acids. The CDR3 region is CASSQPTGGIEKLFF. DNA of the CDR3: TGCGCCAGCAGCCAACCGACAGGGGGTATTGAAAAACTGTTTTTT.

To note about this clone: Since a much larger clone is just one base distant, this may be a read error. The same CDR3 is also encoded by other DNA sequences in this sample. The V call is TRBV5-6, the J call TRBJ2-1; D possibly corresponds to TRBD2 (6 bases). Germline CDR1 and CDR2: SGHDT and YYEEEE. The CDR3 totals 15 residues. Trimming left V 4 bases short and J 4 bases short, with 15 bases between. CDR3 in amino acids: CASSPRDFSYNEQFF. CDR3 in DNA: TGTGCCAGCAGCCCAAGGGACTTCTCTTACAATGAGCAGTTCTTC.

At least ten counts were recorded for this clone. This sequence joins TRBV5-1 and TRBJ2-7, with no clear D. CDR3 length: 14 residues. V was trimmed by 0 bases and J by 1 base, leaving 8 bases between them. Germline V CDR1 and CDR2: SGHRS, YFSETQ. The CDR3: CASSLDPRSYEQYV. The CDR3 DNA is TGCGCCAGCAGCTTGGATCCCCGTTCCTACGAGCAGTACGTC.

A remark on this clone: Just one base apart from a much larger clone, this may be a read error. The chain carries TRBV7-2 and TRBJ2-2; no definite D call. CDR1 is SGHTA and CDR2 is FQGNSA in the germline V gene. The CDR3 runs to 15 residues. V lost 5 bases, J lost 0 bases, and 10 bases lay in between. The CDR3 sequence is CASSGSHPNTGELFF. CDR3 nucleotides: TGTGCCAGCAGCGGCTCCCACCCGAACACCGGGGAGCTGTTTTTT.

For this clone: This may come from a read error, since a much larger clone is one base off. The same CDR3 is also encoded by other DNA sequences in this sample. The chain is built from TRBV28 and TRBJ2-5; D possibly corresponds to TRBD1 (5 bases). The germline CDR1 and CDR2 sequences are MDHEN and SYDVKM. CDR3 length: 15 residues. V shed 5 bases and J shed 5 bases, with 18 bases lying between them. CDR3: CASSLPSGGAETQYF. The CDR3 DNA sequence: TGTGCCAGCAGTCTACCTTCGGGTGGGGCCGAGACCCAGTACTTC.

This clone was observed at least ten times. The rearrangement uses TRBV5-8 and TRBJ1-5; no definite D call. Trimming stripped 4 bases from V and 5 bases from J, with 7 bases between. This CDR3 is built from 12 residues. Germline V gene data show CDR1 as SGHTS and CDR2 as YDEGEE. The CDR3 loop reads CASSPNYQPQHF. The CDR3, as DNA: TGTGCCAGCAGCCCAAACTATCAGCCCCAGCATTTT. Full variable domain (outside the CDR3, taken from reference TRBV5-8 and TRBJ1-5): EAGVTQSPTHLIKTRGQQATLRCSPISGHTSVYWYQQALGLGLQFLLWYDEGEERNRGNFPPRFSGRQFPNYSSELNVNALELEDSALYLCASSPNYQPQHFGDGTRLSIL.

This clone was seen more than once but under ten times. J is TRBJ2-5 and V is TRBV6-5; weak D call: TRBD2 (6 bases). The CDR3 has 15 amino acids. Germline CDR1 and CDR2: MNHEY and SVGAGI. With 3 bases removed from V and 8 bases from J, the gap between germline ends came to 19 bases. The CDR3 is CASSYTGAGGDTQYF. CDR3 DNA: TGTGCCAGCAGTTATACCGGGGCCGGCGGGGATACCCAGTACTTC.

This clone was found many times. This chain uses TRBV6-5 with TRBJ2-7; D call uncertain. The CDR3 has 13 residues. V gave up 2 bases and J gave up 7 bases, with 12 bases separating them. Germline loops: CDR1 MNHEY, CDR2 SVGAGI. CDR3 bases: TGTGCCAGCAGTTACGGTGAGGTGGGTGAGCAGTACGTC. Translation: CASSYGEVGEQYV.

This clone was detected ten times or more. The J gene is TRBJ2-1, the V gene TRBV3-1, with 7 bases that match TRBD2. Trimming took 2 bases from V and 2 from J; bases not matched to a gene: 6. The CDR3 length is 16 residues. The V gene's germline CDR1 is LGHDT and CDR2 YNNKEL (reference sequence). CDR3 sequence (DNA): TGTGCCAGCAGCCAAATTACAGCGGGAACCTACAATGAGCAGTTCTTC. Protein: CASSQITAGTYNEQFF.

About this clone: A read error may explain this, as a much larger clone is one base away. The chain employs TRBV5-4 and TRBJ2-1, with TRBD1 matching 7 bases. V trimming: 3 bases; J trimming: 9 bases; junction bases outside the gene matches: 12. This CDR3 is built from 15 residues. Germline CDR1 SGHNT, CDR2 YYREEE (reference sequence). The CDR3, as DNA: TGTGCCAGCAGCTCAAACAGGGGTCAGTGGGTTGAGCAGTTCTTC. Translating it yields CASSSNRGQWVEQFF.

This clone was recorded at least ten times. This chain connects TRBV2 to TRBJ2-2, with 10 bases lining up with TRBD2. The CDR3 runs 14 residues. Trimming cost V 6 bases and J 6 bases; bases outside gene matches: 4. Germline CDR1 and CDR2: SNHLY and FYNNEI. For the CDR3, the DNA is TGTGCCAGCAGGAGCGGGGGGGCCGCCGGGGAGCTGTTTTTT. This encodes CASRSGGAAGELFF.

This clone was counted only a few times. This may arise from a read error, as a much more abundant clone is one base away. Additional DNA sequences in this sample encode the identical CDR3. V gene TRBV20-1 combines with J gene TRBJ1-5, with D unclear. Germline assignment: CDR1 DFQATT and CDR2 SNEGSKA (reference sequence). The CDR3 is 17 residues long. CDR3 nucleotide sequence: TGCAGCGCTAGAGATCGCTATGGATATTATAGCAATCAGCCCCAGCATTTT. Its translation is CSARDRYGYYSNQPQHF.

This clone was observed a few times. This likely comes from a read error, as the CDR3 has no conserved phenylalanine or tryptophan at its end. V is TRBV2 and J is TRBJ2-1, with unresolved D. V shed 2 bases and J shed 7 bases, with 12 bases lying between them. The CDR3 extends over 14 amino acids. Germline V lookup: CDR1 SNHLY, CDR2 FYNNEI. This CDR3 reads CASSESGTVNEQFI. CDR3 nucleotides: TGTGCCAGCAGTGAATCGGGCACAGTAAATGAGCAGTTCATC.

At least ten counts were recorded for this clone. This rearrangement joins TRBV6-1 to TRBJ2-7, with D possibly matching TRBD2 (6 bases). The V and J ends lost 6 bases and 4 bases respectively, with 16 bases between them. The CDR3 sequence is 14 residues long. Germline V gene sequence: CDR1 MNHNS, CDR2 SASEGT. The CDR3 coding sequence is TGTGCCAGCAGCCTTTCCCGCCGGGAGTACGAGCAGTACTTC. This sequence encodes CASSLSRREYEQYF.

Worth noting for this clone: At one end the junction does not follow the germline gene, possibly because of a read error. This sequence joins TRBV12-3 or TRBV12-4 and TRBJ2-2, with D possibly being TRBD2 (6 bases). The CDR3 contains 18 residues. CDR3 in DNA: TGTGCCAGCAGTTTAGGGCGGCGGGGCCTAGCGAACCCCGGGGAGCTGTGTTTT. Its protein product is CASSLGRRGLANPGELCF.

The rearrangement links TRBV11-2 to TRBJ2-3; 11 positions agree with TRBD2. With 7 bases clipped from V and 8 bases from J, the junction kept 11 bases outside the gene matches. Germline V gene lookup returns CDR1 SGHAT and CDR2 FQNNGV. The CDR3 spans 15 residues. The CDR3 sequence: CASTDSGRAGGTQYF. The CDR3, as DNA: TGTGCCAGCACCGATAGCGGGAGGGCCGGCGGTACGCAGTATTTT.

This clone has ten or more counts. The CDR3 reads CASSLMGASTDTQYF. In DNA, the CDR3 is TGTGCCAGCAGCTTGATGGGGGCTAGCACAGATACGCAGTATTTT. The chain is built from TRBV5-6 and TRBJ2-3, with D possibly matching TRBD1 (6 bases). The V end was cut by 1 base, the J end by 0 bases, with 9 bases between. Germline V gene lookup returns CDR1 SGHDT and CDR2 YYEEEE. The CDR3 is made up of 15 amino acids.

This clone appeared a few times. The gene calls are TRBV25-1 and TRBJ2-1, with D maybe TRBD1 (5 bases). The CDR3 runs to 16 residues. V gave up 2 bases and J gave up 1 base, with 12 bases separating them. The V gene's germline CDR1 is MGHDK and CDR2 SYGVNS. CDR3 protein: CASSELTRTSYNEQFF. In DNA form, the CDR3 reads TGTGCCAGCAGTGAACTAACCCGGACATCCTACAATGAGCAGTTCTTC.